This T cell receptor (beta chain) was sequenced in a study of cytomegalovirus exposure and HLA in healthy donors. Study-wide results and limits: On later analysis, the bulk of CMV-associated TCR beta chains appeared to be HLA-restricted. Judged likely to be a sequencing artifact was a cluster of highly shared sequence variants. A few V segments could not be told apart, such as TRBV6-2 and TRBV6-3, and were left out.

This clone appeared a single time. Antigen unknown. PCR amplification relied on 60 Vbeta primers (plus 13 Jbeta primers). The protocol was immunoSEQ multiplex PCR, while the TCRdb copy is restricted to in-frame clones and leaves out a portion. The sample has 85,000 to 120,000 clones; around 79% are singletons. Trimming took off 2 bases at V and 9 bases at J, with 16 bases between the two ends. The CDR3 is made up of 14 amino acids. Per germline, CDR1 SGHTA and CDR2 FQGNSA. The gene calls are TRBV7-2 and TRBJ2-5; maybe TRBD2 (6 bases). Sequencing was carried out using PBMCs. The receptor was derived from a man in his 60s in good health and CMV-seronegative. The CDR3 reads CASSLSAGGGAQYF. The CDR3 nucleotides read TGTGCCAGCAGCTTAAGTGCGGGTGGCGGGGCCCAGTACTTC.